This TCR beta chain came from a study of Ad26.COV2.S vaccination and SARS-CoV-2 variants. Study-wide context: The trial was COV1001 and the donor's arm was Ad26.COV2.S. The study's findings and limits: While placebo recipients had lower spike-specific TCR breadth, vaccine recipients had more.

TCRdb keeps only in-frame clones here, not all; method: immunoSEQ multiplex PCR. In the table there are roughly 460,000 clones, roughly 87% of which are singletons. A note on this clone: Its antigen is unidentified.

Treatment here: roughly 18 received Ad26.COV2.S at low or high dose, single or two shots; roughly five received placebo; per-sample allocation not given. The samples date from day 63 after the first vaccine or placebo injection. The germline V gene has CDR1 LGHDT and CDR2 YNNKEL (reference sequence). The CDR3 has 13 amino acids. The germline V and J ends were trimmed by 4 bases and 3 bases, with 9 bases remaining between them. V and J are TRBV3-1 (or the pseudogene TRBV3-2) and TRBJ1-2; tentatively, D is TRBD1 (5 bases). Source: peripheral blood, taken in a trial of Ad26.COV2.S vaccine versus placebo. The sequence came from a person between 18 and 59 years old who received the Ad26.COV2.S COVID-19 vaccine or a placebo. The CDR3 loop reads CASSPQDDYGYTF. The DNA for the CDR3 is TGTGCCAGCAGCCCACAGGATGACTATGGCTACACCTTC.